The clone carrying this T cell receptor beta chain was counted only a few times. Antigen: not known. This sample was taken from a study of T cells in Graves' hyperthyroidism and ophthalmopathy. Study conclusions and caveats: Ophthalmopathy and stable hyperthyroidism were told apart by a 13 V-J model.

Template material for amplifying TCR beta CDR3 regions consisted of RNA transcripts. RT-PCR in the first round (using the HTBI primer set) targeted the TCR CDR3. TCRdb itself ran the multiplex PCR reads through MiXCR, one entry per CDR3 protein. The sample records about 720,000 distinct CDR3 sequences, approximately 18% being singletons. Those with hyperthyroidism were 18 to 65 years old, newly diagnosed, and ill for under 2 months. The sequenced material came from blood. This sequence was found in a woman between 45 and 60 years old with Graves' hyperthyroidism that later progressed to Graves' ophthalmopathy.

CDR3 loop: CASSYWGADTQYF. DNA of the CDR3: TGTGCCAGCAGTTACTGGGGCGCGGATACGCAGTATTTT. The rearrangement uses TRBV6-5 and TRBJ2-3, with a tentative D call TRBD1 (5 bases). CDR3 length: 13 amino acids. Germline V CDR1 and CDR2: MNHEY, SVGAGI. V was trimmed by 1 base and J by 6 bases, leaving 8 bases between them.